This T cell receptor (beta chain) is drawn from a study of blood T cell repertoires in COVID-19. Study details: Samples of COVID-19 (acute and convalescent) were obtained from the United States, Italy and Spain. T cells, B-cell-depleted T cells, or PBMCs provided the cDNA or gDNA that served as material.

Some clones are missing from TCRdb's copy, which holds only in-frame ones; the method was immunoSEQ multiplex PCR. The sample contains about 43,000 clones, around 86% of which appear only once. CDR3 length: 15 amino acids. Trimming removed 5 bases from V and 3 bases from J; junction bases left unmatched: 2. Germline V lookup: CDR1 MRHNA, CDR2 SNTAGT. This clonotype was obtained from a man aged 55-75 years with active COVID-19. This rearrangement joins TRBV6-4 to TRBJ2-2; 11 bases match TRBD2. The sequencing sample was made of peripheral blood. CDR3 DNA: TGTGCCAGCAGTCCACTAGCGGGAGACACCGGGGAGCTGTTTTTT. Protein sequence: CASSPLAGDTGELFF.